This T cell receptor beta chain derives from a study of blood T cell repertoires in COVID-19. Looking at the study overall: Samples came from the United States, Italy and Spain, spanning acute and convalescent COVID-19. T cells, B-cell-depleted T cells, or PBMCs provided the cDNA or gDNA that served as material.

This table comes from immunoSEQ multiplex PCR, and its TCRdb copy is limited to in-frame clones, with some not included. Of approximately 280,000 clones listed, approximately 84% are singletons. The V end was cut by 2 bases, the J end by 7 bases, with 18 bases between. Germline CDR1 and CDR2: SGHRS and YFSETQ. CDR3 length: 16 amino acids. Material: peripheral blood. The TCR sequence derives from a woman in her thirties who had recovered from COVID-19. This chain links TRBV5-1 with TRBJ1-4; perhaps TRBD1 as D (6 bases). This CDR3 reads CASSFAGGTRGEKLFF. CDR3 nucleotides: TGCGCCAGCAGCTTCGCCGGGGGGACACGGGGTGAAAAACTGTTTTTT. The whole variable domain, filled in from reference TRBV5-1 and TRBJ1-4, reads KAGVTQTPRYLIKTRGQQVTLSCSPISGHRSVSWYQQTPGQGLQFLFEYFSETQRNKGNFPGRFSGRQFSNSRSEMNVSTLELGDSALYLCASSFAGGTRGEKLFFGSGTQLSVL.